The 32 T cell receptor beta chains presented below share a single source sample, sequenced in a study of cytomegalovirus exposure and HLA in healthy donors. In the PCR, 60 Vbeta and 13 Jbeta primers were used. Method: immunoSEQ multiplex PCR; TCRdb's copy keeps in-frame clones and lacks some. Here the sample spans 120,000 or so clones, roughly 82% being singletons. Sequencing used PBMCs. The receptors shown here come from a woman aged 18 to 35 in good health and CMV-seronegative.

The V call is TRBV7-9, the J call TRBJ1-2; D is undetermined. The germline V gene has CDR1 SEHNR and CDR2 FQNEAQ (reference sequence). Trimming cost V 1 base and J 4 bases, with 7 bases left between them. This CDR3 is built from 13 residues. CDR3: CASSLGSGYGYTF. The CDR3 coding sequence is TGTGCCAGCAGCTTAGGCAGTGGCTATGGCTACACCTTC.

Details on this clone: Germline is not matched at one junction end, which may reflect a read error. The CDR3 sequence: CASKGILAENSQYF. In DNA form, the CDR3 reads TGTGCCAGTAAAGGGATCCTAGCGGAAAACAGTCAGTACTTC. The chain recombines TRBV6-5 with TRBJ2-4; TRBD2 aligns across 7 bases. CDR3 length: 14 amino acids. Germline V lookup: CDR1 MNHEY, CDR2 SVGAGI.

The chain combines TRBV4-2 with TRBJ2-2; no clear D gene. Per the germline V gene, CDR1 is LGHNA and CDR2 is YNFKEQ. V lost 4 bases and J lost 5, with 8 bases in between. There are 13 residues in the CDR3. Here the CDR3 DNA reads TGTGCCAGCAGCCCCGCGAGTACCGGGGAGCTGTTTTTT. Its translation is CASSPASTGELFF.

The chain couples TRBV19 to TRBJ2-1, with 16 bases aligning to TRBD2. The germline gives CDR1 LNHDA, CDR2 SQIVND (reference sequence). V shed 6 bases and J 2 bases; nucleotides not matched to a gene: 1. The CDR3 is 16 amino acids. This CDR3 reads CASRGTSGRAYNEQFF. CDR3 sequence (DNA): TGTGCCAGTAGAGGGACTAGCGGGAGGGCCTACAATGAGCAGTTCTTC.

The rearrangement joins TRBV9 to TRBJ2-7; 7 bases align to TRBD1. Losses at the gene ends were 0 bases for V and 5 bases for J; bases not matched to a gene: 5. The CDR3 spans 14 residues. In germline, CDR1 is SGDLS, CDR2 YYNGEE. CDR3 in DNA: TGTGCCAGCAGCGTAGGACAGGGTGTCGACGAGCAGTACTTC. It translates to CASSVGQGVDEQYF.

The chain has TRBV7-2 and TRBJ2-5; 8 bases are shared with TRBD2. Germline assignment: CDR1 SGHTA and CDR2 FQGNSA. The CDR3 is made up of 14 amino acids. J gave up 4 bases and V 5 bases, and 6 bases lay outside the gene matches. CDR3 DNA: TGTGCCAGCAGCCTCGGGGGGGGTGGAGAGACCCAGTACTTC. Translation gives CASSLGGGGETQYF.

As DNA, the CDR3 is TGTGCCAGCAGCGCAAAGGCGTGGGTACTAAATGAAAAACTGTTTTTT. Its translation is CASSAKAWVLNEKLFF. The rearrangement joins TRBV11-2 to TRBJ1-4; D unresolved. The germline gives CDR1 SGHAT, CDR2 FQNNGV. Trimming cost V 5 bases and J 5 bases, with 18 bases left between them. The CDR3 spans 16 residues.

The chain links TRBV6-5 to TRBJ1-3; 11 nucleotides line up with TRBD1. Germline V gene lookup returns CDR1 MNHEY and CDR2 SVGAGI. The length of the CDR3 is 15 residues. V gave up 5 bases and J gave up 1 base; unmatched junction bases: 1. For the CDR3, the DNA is TGTGCCAGCAGTGGGGACAGGGGGTCTGGAAACACCATATATTTT. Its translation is CASSGDRGSGNTIYF.

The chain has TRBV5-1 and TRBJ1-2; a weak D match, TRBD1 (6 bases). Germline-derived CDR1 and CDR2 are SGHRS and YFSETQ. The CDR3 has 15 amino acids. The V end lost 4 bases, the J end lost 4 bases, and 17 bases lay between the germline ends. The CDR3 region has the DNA TGCGCCAGCAGCAGGGGATTTGAACAGGGCTATGGCTACACCTTC. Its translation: CASSRGFEQGYGYTF.

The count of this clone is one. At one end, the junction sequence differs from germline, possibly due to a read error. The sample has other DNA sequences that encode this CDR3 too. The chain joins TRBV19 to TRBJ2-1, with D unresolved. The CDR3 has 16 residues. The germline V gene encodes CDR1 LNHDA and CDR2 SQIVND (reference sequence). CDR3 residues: CASSATYSISYNEQFF. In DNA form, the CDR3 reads TGTGCTAGTAGTGCAACTTACAGTATCTCCTACAATGAGCAGTTCTTC.

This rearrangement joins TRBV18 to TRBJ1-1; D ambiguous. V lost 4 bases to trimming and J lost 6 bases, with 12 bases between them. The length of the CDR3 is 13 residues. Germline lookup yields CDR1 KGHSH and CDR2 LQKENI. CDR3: CASSLEMGAEAFF. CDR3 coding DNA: TGTGCCAGCTCACTCGAAATGGGCGCTGAAGCTTTCTTT.

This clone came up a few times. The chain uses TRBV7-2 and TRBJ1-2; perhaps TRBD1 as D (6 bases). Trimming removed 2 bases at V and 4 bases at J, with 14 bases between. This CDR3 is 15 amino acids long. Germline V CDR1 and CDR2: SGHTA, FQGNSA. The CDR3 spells CASSLSPPGAYGYTF. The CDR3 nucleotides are TGTGCCAGCAGCTTAAGTCCCCCAGGGGCCTATGGCTACACCTTC.

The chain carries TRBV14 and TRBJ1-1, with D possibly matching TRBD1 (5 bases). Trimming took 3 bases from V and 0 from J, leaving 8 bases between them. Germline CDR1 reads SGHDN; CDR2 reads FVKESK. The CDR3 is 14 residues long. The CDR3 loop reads CASSQLTVNTEAFF. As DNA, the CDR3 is TGTGCCAGCAGCCAGTTGACAGTGAACACTGAAGCTTTCTTT.

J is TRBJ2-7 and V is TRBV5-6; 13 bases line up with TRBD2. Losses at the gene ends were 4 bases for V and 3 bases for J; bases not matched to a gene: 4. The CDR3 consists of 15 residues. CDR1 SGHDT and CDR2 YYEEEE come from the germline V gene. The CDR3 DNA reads TGTGCCAGCAGCCCGGGACTAGCGGGGCGCTACGAGCAGTACTTC. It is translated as CASSPGLAGRYEQYF.

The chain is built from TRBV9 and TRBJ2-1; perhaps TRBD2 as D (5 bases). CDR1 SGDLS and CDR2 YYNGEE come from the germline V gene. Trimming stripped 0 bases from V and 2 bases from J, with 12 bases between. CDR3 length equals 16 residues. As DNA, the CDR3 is TGTGCCAGCAGCGTAGGCCCGATGGGAGCCTACAATGAGCAGTTCTTC. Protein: CASSVGPMGAYNEQFF.

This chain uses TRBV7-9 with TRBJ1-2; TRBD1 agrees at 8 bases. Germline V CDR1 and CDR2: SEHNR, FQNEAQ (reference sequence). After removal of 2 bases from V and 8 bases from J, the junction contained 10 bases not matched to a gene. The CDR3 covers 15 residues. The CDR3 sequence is CASSLPGQGYFGYTF. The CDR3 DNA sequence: TGTGCCAGCAGCTTACCCGGACAGGGTTACTTCGGCTACACCTTC.

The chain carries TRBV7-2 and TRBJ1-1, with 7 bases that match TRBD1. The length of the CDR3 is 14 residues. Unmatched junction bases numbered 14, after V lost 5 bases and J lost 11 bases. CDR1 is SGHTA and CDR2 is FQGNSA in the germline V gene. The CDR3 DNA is TGTGCCAGCAGCCGCGATATAGGGACAGATGAGGCTTTCTTT. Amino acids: CASSRDIGTDEAFF.

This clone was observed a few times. The CDR3 region has the DNA TGCGCCAGCAGCCGCGGGGCAGCCACCCAAGAGACCCAGTACTTC. Residues: CASSRGAATQETQYF. The rearrangement links TRBV5-1 to TRBJ2-5; D perhaps matches TRBD2 (6 bases). The CDR3 covers 15 residues. The V and J ends lost 4 bases and 1 base respectively, with 14 bases between them. CDR1 is SGHRS, CDR2 YFSETQ, per germline.

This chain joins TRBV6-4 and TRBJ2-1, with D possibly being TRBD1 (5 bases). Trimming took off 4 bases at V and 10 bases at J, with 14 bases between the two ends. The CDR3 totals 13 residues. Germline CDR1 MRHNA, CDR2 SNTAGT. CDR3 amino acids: CASSVRGTGEQFF. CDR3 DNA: TGTGCCAGCAGTGTAAGGGGTACTGGGGAGCAGTTCTTC.

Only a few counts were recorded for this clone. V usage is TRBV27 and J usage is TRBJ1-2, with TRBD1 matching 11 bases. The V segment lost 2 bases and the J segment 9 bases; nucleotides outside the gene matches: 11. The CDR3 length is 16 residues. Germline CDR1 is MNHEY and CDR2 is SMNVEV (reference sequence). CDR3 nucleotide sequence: TGTGCCAGCAGTTTAGAGGGATGGACAGGGGGCGGGAGCTACACCTTC. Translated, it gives CASSLEGWTGGGSYTF.

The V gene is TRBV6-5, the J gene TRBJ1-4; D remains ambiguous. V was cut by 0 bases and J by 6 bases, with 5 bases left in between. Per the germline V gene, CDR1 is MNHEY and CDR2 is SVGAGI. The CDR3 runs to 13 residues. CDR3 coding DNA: TGTGCCAGCAGTTACTCCGGGTATGAAAAACTGTTTTTT. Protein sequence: CASSYSGYEKLFF.

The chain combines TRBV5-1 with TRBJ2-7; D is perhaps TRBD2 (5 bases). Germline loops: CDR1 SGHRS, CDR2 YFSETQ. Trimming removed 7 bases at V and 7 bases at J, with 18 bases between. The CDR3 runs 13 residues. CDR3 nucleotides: TGCGCCAGCCCCCAGCGGACTGTGGGGGAGCAGTACTTC. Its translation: CASPQRTVGEQYF.

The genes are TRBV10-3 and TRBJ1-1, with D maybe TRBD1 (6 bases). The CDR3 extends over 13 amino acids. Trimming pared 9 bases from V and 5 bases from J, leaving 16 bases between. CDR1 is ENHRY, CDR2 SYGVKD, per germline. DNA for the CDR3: TGTGCCATGACGAAGGACAGTGGGACTGAAGCTTTCTTT. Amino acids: CAMTKDSGTEAFF.

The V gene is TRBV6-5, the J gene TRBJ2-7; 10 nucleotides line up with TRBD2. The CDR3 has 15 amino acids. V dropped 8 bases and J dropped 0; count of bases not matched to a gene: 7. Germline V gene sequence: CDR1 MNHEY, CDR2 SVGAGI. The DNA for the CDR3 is TGTGCCAGCGGGTTTAGGACTAGCGGCTCCTACGAGCAGTACTTC. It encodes CASGFRTSGSYEQYF.

CDR3 DNA: TGTGCCACCAGCAGGAACCTGGAGCGTCAGCCTGAAGCTTTCTTT. This encodes CATSRNLERQPEAFF. The V gene is TRBV15, the J gene TRBJ1-1; D gene ambiguous. The V and J ends lost 3 bases and 6 bases respectively, with 17 bases between them. The CDR3 contains 15 residues. In germline, CDR1 is LNHNV, CDR2 YYDKDF (reference sequence). The variable domain in full, with the rest retrieved from reference TRBV15 and TRBJ1-1, is DAMVIQNPRYQVTQFGKPVTLSCSQTLNHNVMYWYQQKSSQAPKLLFHYYDKDFNNEADTPDNFQSRRPNTSFCFLDIRSPGLGDTAMYLCATSRNLERQPEAFFGQGTRLTVV.

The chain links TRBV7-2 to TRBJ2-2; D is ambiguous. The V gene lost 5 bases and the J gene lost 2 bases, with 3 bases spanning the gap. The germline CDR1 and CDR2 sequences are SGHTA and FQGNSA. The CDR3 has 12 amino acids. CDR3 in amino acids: CASSLNTGELFF. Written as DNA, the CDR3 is TGTGCCAGCAGCCTTAACACCGGGGAGCTGTTTTTT.

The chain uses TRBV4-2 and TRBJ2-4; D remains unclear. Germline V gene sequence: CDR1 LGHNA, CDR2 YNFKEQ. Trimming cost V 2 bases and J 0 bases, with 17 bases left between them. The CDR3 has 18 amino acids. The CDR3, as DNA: TGTGCCAGCAGCCAATCTACTGGTCATACGATAGCCAAAAACATTCAGTACTTC. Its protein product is CASSQSTGHTIAKNIQYF.

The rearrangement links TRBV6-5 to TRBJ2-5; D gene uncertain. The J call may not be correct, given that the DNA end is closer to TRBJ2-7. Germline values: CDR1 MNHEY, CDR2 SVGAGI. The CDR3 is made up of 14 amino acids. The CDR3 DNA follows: TGTGCCAGCAGTTACGGGCACTCAAAATACGAGCAGTACTTC. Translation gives CASSYGHSKYEQYF.

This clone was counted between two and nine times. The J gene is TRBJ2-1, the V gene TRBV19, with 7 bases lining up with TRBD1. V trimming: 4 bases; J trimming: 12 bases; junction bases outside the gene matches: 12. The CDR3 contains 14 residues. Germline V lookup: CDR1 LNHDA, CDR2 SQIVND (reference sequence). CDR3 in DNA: TGTGCCAGTAGTACCCCCCCAGACAGGGCAGGGCAGTTCTTC. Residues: CASSTPPDRAGQFF.

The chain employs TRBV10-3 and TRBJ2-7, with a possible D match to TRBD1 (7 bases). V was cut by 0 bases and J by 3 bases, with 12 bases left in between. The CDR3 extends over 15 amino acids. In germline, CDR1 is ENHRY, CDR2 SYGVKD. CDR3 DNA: TGTGCCATCAGTGAGTCGGAGGGGGCTCACTACGAGCAGTACTTC. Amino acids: CAISESEGAHYEQYF.

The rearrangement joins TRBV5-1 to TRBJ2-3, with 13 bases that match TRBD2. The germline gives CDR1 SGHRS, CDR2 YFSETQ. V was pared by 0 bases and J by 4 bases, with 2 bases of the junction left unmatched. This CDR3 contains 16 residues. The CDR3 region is CASSLAGTSGADTQYF. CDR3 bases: TGCGCCAGCAGCTTGGCCGGGACTAGCGGGGCAGATACGCAGTATTTT.

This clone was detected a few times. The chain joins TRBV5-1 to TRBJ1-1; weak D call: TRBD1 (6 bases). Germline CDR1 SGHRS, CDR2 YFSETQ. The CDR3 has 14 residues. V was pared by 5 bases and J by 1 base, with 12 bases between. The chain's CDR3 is CASSSGTSNTEAFF. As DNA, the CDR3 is TGCGCCAGCAGTTCCGGGACATCGAACACTGAAGCTTTCTTT.